This TCR beta chain was sequenced for a study of CD4 and CD8 cells across lung adenocarcinoma regions. Samples came from patients with localized non-small cell lung adenocarcinoma. One entry per CDR3 protein results from TCRdb running MiXCR on the PCR reads. The sample lists tens of thousands of distinct CDR3 sequences; over 40% were seen once. Looked up from germline, CDR1 is ENHRY and CDR2 is SYGVKD. The CDR3 has 15 amino acids. With respect to this clonotype: At one end, the junction sequence differs from germline, possibly due to a read error.

The chain employs TRBV10-3 and TRBJ2-6; no definite D call. This TCR was sampled from a male donor with lung adenocarcinoma. The CD4 and CD8 labels of this study may be unreliable. Sequencing was done on a sample of CD4+ T cells from the center of a lung tumor. CDR3 in amino acids: CAAAHEIWRKNMQYF. The CDR3 nucleotides read TGTGCCGCCGCTCATGAGATCTGGAGAAAAAATATGCAGTATTTC.